A selection of T cell receptor beta chains follows, all from one sample in a study of Graves' ophthalmopathy and Graves' hyperthyroidism. One entry per CDR3 protein, called by TCRdb with MiXCR from the multiplex PCR reads. The table shows a few hundred thousand distinct CDR3 sequences, with about two fifths occurring only once. The specimen sequenced was peripheral blood or thyroid tissue (not recorded which). These receptors all stem from an adult man with Graves' hyperthyroidism. Both conserved end residues are part of each CDR3. A D gene is named only where the DNA matches it firmly. Size values are once, few and many counts, or a class for expanded clones, and some rows have none.

>.|.|TRBV29-1|TRBJ1-2
TGCAGCGTTGAACACTCACGGACTAACTATGGCTACACCTTC
CSVEHSRTNYGYTF
>.|.|TRBV5-6|TRBJ1-1
TGTGCCTGGAGTAGGGGCAGGTCCAACACTGAAGCTTTCTTT
CAWSRGRSNTEAFF
>TRBD1|many|TRBV7-8|TRBJ1-2
TGTGCCAGCAGCTTAACGACAGGGGGAGAGGGCTACACCTTC
CASSLTTGGEGYTF
>.|many|TRBV29-1|TRBJ1-5
TGCAGCGTTCGGGTAAATAGCAATCAGCCCCAGCATTTT
CSVRVNSNQPQHF
>.|many|TRBV29-1|TRBJ1-2
TGCAGCGTTGGAGATGGGGGTTATGACTATGGCTACACCTTC
CSVGDGGYDYGYTF
>TRBD2|.|TRBV7-2|TRBJ2-6
TGTGCCAGCAGCCAAGATTTGGTTCTAGCGGGGTATGGGGCCAACGTCCTGACTTTC
CASSQDLVLAGYGANVLTF
>TRBD1|few|TRBV4-1|TRBJ1-1
TGCGCCAGCAGCCATAGACAGGGGTCAATGAACACTGAAGCTTTCTTT
CASSHRQGSMNTEAFF
>.|many|TRBV29-1|TRBJ2-5
TGCAGCGGGGCGTCCAGCCAAGAGACCCAGTACTTC
CSGASSQETQYF
>.|few|TRBV19|TRBJ1-2
TGTGCCAGTAGTATAGGAGGTCTGGCACAAGAGAGCTATGGCTACACCTTC
CASSIGGLAQESYGYTF
>.|many|TRBV13|TRBJ2-7
TGTGCCAGCAGCTTAGGGCAGTACGAGCAGTACTTC
CASSLGQYEQYF
>TRBD1|many|TRBV11-2|TRBJ2-5
TGTGCCAGCAGCCAATTCCAGGGGGACCACCAGTACTTC
CASSQFQGDHQYF
>.|many|TRBV5-1|TRBJ2-5
TGCGCCAGCAGCTCACGACGCAGTCCGCAGGAGACCCAGTACTTC
CASSSRRSPQETQYF
>.|many|TRBV29-1|TRBJ2-2
TGCAGCACTAGGGGGGCCACCGGGGAGCTGTTTTTT
CSTRGATGELFF
>.|many|TRBV7-2|TRBJ2-7
TGTGCCAGCAGCTTCGCGGTAGGTGAAGGCTACGAGCAGTACTTC
CASSFAVGEGYEQYF
>TRBD1|.|TRBV29-1|TRBJ1-3
TGCAGCGTTCCGACAGGGCCTGGAAACACCATATATTTT
CSVPTGPGNTIYF
>TRBD1|many|TRBV6-1|TRBJ2-7
TGTGCCAGCAGGGCAACAGGGGGCAAACACTACGAGCAGTACTTC
CASRATGGKHYEQYF
>.|.|TRBV28|TRBJ2-2
TGTGCCAGCAGTTTATTGGGCAGGGGCACCGGGGAGCTGTTTTTT
CASSLLGRGTGELFF
>.|few|TRBV5-1|TRBJ2-3
TGCGCCAGCAGCGCCCAAAGAGATACGCAGTATTTT
CASSAQRDTQYF
>TRBD1|few|TRBV20-1|TRBJ2-2
TGCAGTGCCCCATGGGGGAGCAGGGGGAGAACCGGGGAGCTGTTTTTT
CSAPWGSRGRTGELFF
>TRBD1|.|TRBV6-5|TRBJ1-1
TGTGCCAGCAGTGACAGGGATAGGGCTTTCTTT
CASSDRDRAFF
>TRBD1|.|TRBV5-1|TRBJ1-2
TGCGCCAGCAGCCCGCGGACGGGACAGGGGGACTTCGACTATGGCTACACCTTC
CASSPRTGQGDFDYGYTF
>TRBD1|once|TRBV2|TRBJ1-5
TGTGCCAGCAGTGAGCAAAATCCAGGGGGCGGCAATCAGCCCCAGCATTTT
CASSEQNPGGGNQPQHF
>.|.|TRBV7-2|TRBJ2-1
TGTGCCAGCAGCTTAGGCCCCCTCGGCTACAATGAGCAGTTCTTC
CASSLGPLGYNEQFF
>TRBD2|.|TRBV11-2|TRBJ2-7
TGTGCCAGCAGGGGGGAAGGTAGGGGCGGGGGTTTAGACGAGCAGTACTTC
CASRGEGRGGGLDEQYF
>TRBD2|.|TRBV19|TRBJ2-3
TGTGCCAGTAGTACGACTAGCGGGAGGCCCACAGATACGCAGTATTTT
CASSTTSGRPTDTQYF
>.|many|TRBV29-1|TRBJ1-2
TGCAGCGTTGAGTTCTATGGCTACACCTTC
CSVEFYGYTF
>.|few|TRBV11-3|TRBJ2-2
TGTGCCGTACAGGGTTATAACACCGGGGAGCTGTTTTTT
CAVQGYNTGELFF
>TRBD1|.|TRBV5-1|TRBJ1-6
TGCGCCAGCAGCCTACAGGGGACTCATAATTCACCCCTCCACTTT
CASSLQGTHNSPLHF
>.|many|TRBV15|TRBJ1-2
TGTGCCACCAGCCCGCCGGGTACTACGGGATCCAACTATGGCTACACCTTC
CATSPPGTTGSNYGYTF
>.|.|TRBV20-1|TRBJ2-7
TGCAGTGCTAGAACAGGGGCTAGCGGCTACAATGAGCAGTACTTC
CSARTGASGYNEQYF
>.|.|TRBV7-3|TRBJ1-1
TGTGCCAGCAGCCACTCTGGGGGGAACACTGAAGCTTTCTTT
CASSHSGGNTEAFF
>.|few|TRBV5-6|TRBJ1-4
TGTGCCAGCAGCTACTTACACACAGAGGAGATTTTT
CASSYLHTEEIF
>.|.|TRBV18|TRBJ2-7
TGTGCCAGCTCACGAGACAGGGCGGGGGAGCAGTACTTC
CASSRDRAGEQYF
>TRBD1|few|TRBV20-1|TRBJ1-1
TGCAGTGCTAGAGTGACAGGGGTTTACACTGAAGCTTTCTTT
CSARVTGVYTEAFF
>.|.|TRBV10-3|TRBJ2-5
TGTGCCAGCAGTTTAGGTGGGCTGCAAGAGACCCTGTACTTC
CASSLGGLQETLYF
>.|many|TRBV5-1|TRBJ2-7
TGCGCCAATTCGACAGGAAAGAGCTTCGGGCCCTACGAGCAGTACTTC
CANSTGKSFGPYEQYF
>.|few|TRBV28|TRBJ1-5
TGTGCCAGCACCCTGGGGGGTAAGCCCCAGCATTTT
CASTLGGKPQHF
>.|many|TRBV29-1|TRBJ2-7
TGCAGCGTTGCGTATCAGGGAAACGAGCAGTACTTC
CSVAYQGNEQYF
>.|.|TRBV7-9|TRBJ2-5
TGTGCCAGCAGCTCTGCCAAGGGGGATCGCAAAGAGACCCAGTACTTC
CASSSAKGDRKETQYF
>.|many|TRBV7-8|TRBJ1-6
TGTGCCAGCAGCTTAAACAGGGTTATACCACCCCTCCACTTT
CASSLNRVIPPLHF
>.|.|TRBV10-3|TRBJ2-2
TGTGCCAGCACCTACGGGACAGGGGAGCTGTTTTTT
CASTYGTGELFF
>.|many|TRBV16|TRBJ1-4
TGTGCCAGCAGCCAACAGGGAGGGGATGAAAAACTGTTTTTT
CASSQQGGDEKLFF
>TRBD2|few|TRBV4-2|TRBJ2-7
TGTGCCAGCAGCCAAGCACTAGCGGGAGGTCTTTACGAGCAGTACTTC
CASSQALAGGLYEQYF
>TRBD1|many|TRBV2|TRBJ2-7
TGTGCCAGCACTCTTCGGACGGGACAGGGGGCCTACGAGCAGTACTTC
CASTLRTGQGAYEQYF
>.|.|TRBV20-1|TRBJ2-7
TGCAGTGCCTCGGACAGTCCCTCCGAGCAGTACTTC
CSASDSPSEQYF
>TRBD1|many|TRBV29-1|TRBJ2-7
TGCAGCGTTGGACAGGGGGCGCGGTACGAGCAGTACTTC
CSVGQGARYEQYF
>.|.|TRBV29-1|TRBJ2-2
TGCAGCGTTGACGCAACAACCGGGACCGGGGAGCTGTTTTTT
CSVDATTGTGELFF
>.|.|TRBV15|TRBJ1-1
TGTGCCACCAGCAGAAACAGGCTACGGAACACTGAAGCTTTCTTT
CATSRNRLRNTEAFF
>.|.|TRBV19|TRBJ1-5
TGTGCCAGTAGTATATACGGCAGGGAGCGCAATCAGCCCCAGCATTTT
CASSIYGRERNQPQHF
>TRBD1|.|TRBV25-1|TRBJ1-4
TGTGCCAGCAGTGCTATGCCACAGGGGGACGAAAAACTGTTTTTT
CASSAMPQGDEKLFF
>.|.|TRBV9|TRBJ1-1
TGTGCCAGCAGCGTAGTCGAGAATATGAACACTGAAGCTTTCTTT
CASSVVENMNTEAFF
>TRBD1|.|TRBV4-1|TRBJ2-2
TGCGCCAGCAGCCCCGGGACAGGGACCCGAGAGCTGTTTTTT
CASSPGTGTRELFF